The present T cell receptor beta chain was sequenced within a study of a mutant IDH1 vaccine in newly diagnosed glioma. The wider study: The start of vaccination came 4-6 weeks after radiotherapy alone, or with temozolomide cycles. Treated patients, averaging around 40 years, were roughly 60% male and roughly 38% female. Therapy received beforehand was radiotherapy, temozolomide, or both, with most patients given both.

The CDR3 extends over 14 amino acids. CDR1 and CDR2 from the germline V gene are SGHDT and YYEEEE. V lost 0 bases to trimming and J lost 4 bases, with 10 bases between them. To note about this clone: The antigen is not known.

Time point of the sample: week 47, end of study. Doses comprised 300 ug of mutant IDH1 20-mer peptide each, plus topical imiquimod. Donor tumors were new WHO grade 3 or 4 IDH1-mutant, ATRX-lost astrocytomas. TCRdb keeps only in-frame clones here, not all; method: immunoSEQ multiplex PCR. The sample contains tens of thousands of clones, 65% to 90% of which appear only once. This chain connects TRBV5-6 to TRBJ1-1, with D unresolved. This TCR derives from a man between 18 and 35 years old with glioma. Some clones in this sample may be carry-over from other donors' samples. This specimen consisted of PBMCs, obtained from a glioma patient whose treatment included an IDH1 peptide vaccine. As DNA, the CDR3 is TGTGCCAGCAGCTTGGGTTTCGAGAGCACTGAAGCTTTCTTT. Translating it yields CASSLGFESTEAFF.